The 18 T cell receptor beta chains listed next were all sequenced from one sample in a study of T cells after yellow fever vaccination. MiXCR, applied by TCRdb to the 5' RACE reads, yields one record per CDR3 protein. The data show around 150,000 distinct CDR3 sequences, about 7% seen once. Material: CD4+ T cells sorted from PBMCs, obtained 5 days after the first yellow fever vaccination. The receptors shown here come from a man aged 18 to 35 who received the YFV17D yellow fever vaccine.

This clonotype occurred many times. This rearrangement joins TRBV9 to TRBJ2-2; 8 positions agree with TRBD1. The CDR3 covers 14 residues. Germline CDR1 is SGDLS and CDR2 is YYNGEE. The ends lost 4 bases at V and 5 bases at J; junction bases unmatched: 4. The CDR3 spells CASSRTGITGELFF. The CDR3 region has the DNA TGTGCCAGCAGCAGGACAGGGATAACCGGGGAGCTGTTTTTT.

The CDR3 protein is CASSSGTLVSYEQYV. The CDR3 DNA reads TGTGCCAGCAGCTCCGGGACATTGGTCTCCTACGAGCAGTACGTC. This chain joins TRBV28 and TRBJ2-7; TRBD1 might be the D (6 bases). Between the trimmed V and J ends, which lost 6 bases and 0 bases, there was a span of 15 bases. Germline CDR1 is MDHEN and CDR2 is SYDVKM. This CDR3 spans 15 amino acids.

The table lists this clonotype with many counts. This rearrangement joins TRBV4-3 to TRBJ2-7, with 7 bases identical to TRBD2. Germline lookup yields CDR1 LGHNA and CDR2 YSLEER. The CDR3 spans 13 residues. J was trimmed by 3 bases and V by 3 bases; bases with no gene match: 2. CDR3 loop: CASSHGGGYEQYF. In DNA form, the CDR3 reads TGCGCCAGCAGCCATGGCGGGGGCTACGAGCAGTACTTC.

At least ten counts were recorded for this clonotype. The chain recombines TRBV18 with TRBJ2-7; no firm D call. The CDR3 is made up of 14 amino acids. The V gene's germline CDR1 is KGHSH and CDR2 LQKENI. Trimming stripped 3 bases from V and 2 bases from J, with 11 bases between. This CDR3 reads CASSPVSTTYEQYF. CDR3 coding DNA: TGTGCCAGCTCACCGGTCAGTACGACCTACGAGCAGTACTTC.

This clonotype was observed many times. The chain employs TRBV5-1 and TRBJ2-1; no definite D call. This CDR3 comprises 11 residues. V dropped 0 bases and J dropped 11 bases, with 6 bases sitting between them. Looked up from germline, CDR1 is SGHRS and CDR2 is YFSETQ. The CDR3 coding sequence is TGCGCCAGCAGCTTGGCGGGTCAGCAGTTCTTC. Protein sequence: CASSLAGQQFF.

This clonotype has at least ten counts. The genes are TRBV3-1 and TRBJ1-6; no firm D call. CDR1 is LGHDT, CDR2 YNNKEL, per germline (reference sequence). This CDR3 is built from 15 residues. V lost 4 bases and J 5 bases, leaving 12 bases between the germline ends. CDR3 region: CASSLLAENNSPLHF. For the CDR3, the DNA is TGTGCCAGCAGCCTTCTGGCGGAGAATAATTCACCCCTCCACTTT.

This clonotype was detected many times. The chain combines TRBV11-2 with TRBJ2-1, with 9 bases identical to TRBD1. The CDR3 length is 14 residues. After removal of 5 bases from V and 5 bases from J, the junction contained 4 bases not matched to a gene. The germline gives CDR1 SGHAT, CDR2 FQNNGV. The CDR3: CASSRQGGNNEQFF. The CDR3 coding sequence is TGTGCCAGCAGCCGACAGGGGGGGAACAATGAGCAGTTCTTC. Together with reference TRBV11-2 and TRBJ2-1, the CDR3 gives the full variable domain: EAGVAQSPRYKIIEKRQSVAFWCNPISGHATLYWYQQILGQGPKLLIQFQNNGVVDDSQLPKDRFSAERLKGVDSTLKIQPAKLEDSAVYLCASSRQGGNNEQFFGPGTRLTVL.

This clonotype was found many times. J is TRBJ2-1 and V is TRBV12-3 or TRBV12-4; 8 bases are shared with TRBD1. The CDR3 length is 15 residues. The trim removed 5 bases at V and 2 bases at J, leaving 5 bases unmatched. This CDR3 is CASSSQGATYNEQFF. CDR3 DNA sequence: TGTGCCAGCAGTAGCCAGGGGGCCACCTACAATGAGCAGTTCTTC.

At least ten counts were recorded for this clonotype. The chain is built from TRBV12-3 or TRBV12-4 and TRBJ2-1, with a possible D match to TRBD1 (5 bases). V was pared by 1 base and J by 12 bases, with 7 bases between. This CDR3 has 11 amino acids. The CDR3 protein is CASSLGQGQFF. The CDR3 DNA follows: TGTGCCAGCAGTTTAGGGCAGGGGCAGTTCTTC.

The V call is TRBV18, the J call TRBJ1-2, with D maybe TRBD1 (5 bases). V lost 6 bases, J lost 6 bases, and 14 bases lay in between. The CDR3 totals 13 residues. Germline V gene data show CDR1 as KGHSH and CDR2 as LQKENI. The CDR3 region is CASSTRAGDGYTF. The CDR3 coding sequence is TGTGCCAGCTCTACCAGGGCAGGAGATGGCTACACCTTC.

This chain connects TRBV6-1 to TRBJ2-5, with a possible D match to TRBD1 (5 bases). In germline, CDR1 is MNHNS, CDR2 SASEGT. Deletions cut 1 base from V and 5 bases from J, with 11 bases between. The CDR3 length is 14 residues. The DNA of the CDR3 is TGTGCCAGCAGTGAAGGGCCAGGGTGGGAGACCCAGTACTTC. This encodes CASSEGPGWETQYF.

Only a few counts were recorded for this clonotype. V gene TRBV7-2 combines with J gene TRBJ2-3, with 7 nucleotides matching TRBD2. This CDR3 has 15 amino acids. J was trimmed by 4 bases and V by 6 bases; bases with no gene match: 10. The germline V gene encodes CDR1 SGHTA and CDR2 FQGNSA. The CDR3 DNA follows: TGTGCCAGCAGGCGGAGGGGAGGGGCCGCAGATACGCAGTATTTT. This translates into CASRRRGGAADTQYF. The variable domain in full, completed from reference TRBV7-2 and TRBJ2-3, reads GAGVSQSPSNKVTEKGKDVELRCDPISGHTALYWYRQSLGQGLEFLIYFQGNSAPDKSGLPSDRFSAERTGGSVSTLTIQRTQQEDSAVYLCASRRRGGAADTQYFGPGTRLTVL.

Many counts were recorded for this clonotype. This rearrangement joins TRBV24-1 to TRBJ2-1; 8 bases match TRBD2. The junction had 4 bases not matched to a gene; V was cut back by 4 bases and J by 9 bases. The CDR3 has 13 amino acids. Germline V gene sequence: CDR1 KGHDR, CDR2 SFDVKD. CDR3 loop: CATSDTTSAEQFF. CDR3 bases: TGTGCCACCAGTGACACGACTAGCGCTGAGCAGTTCTTC.

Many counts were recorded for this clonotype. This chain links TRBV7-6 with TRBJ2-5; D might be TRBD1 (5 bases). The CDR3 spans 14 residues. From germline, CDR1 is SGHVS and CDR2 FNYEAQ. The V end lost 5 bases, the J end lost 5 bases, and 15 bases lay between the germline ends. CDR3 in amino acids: CASSNAWQGETQYF. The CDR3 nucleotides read TGTGCCAGCAGCAACGCGTGGCAGGGTGAGACCCAGTACTTC.

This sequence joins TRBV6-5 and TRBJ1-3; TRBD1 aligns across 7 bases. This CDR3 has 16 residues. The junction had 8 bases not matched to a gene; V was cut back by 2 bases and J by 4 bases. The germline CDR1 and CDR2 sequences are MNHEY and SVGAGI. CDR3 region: CASSYQTGLPGNTIYF. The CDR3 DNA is TGTGCCAGCAGTTACCAGACAGGGTTGCCAGGAAACACCATATATTTT.

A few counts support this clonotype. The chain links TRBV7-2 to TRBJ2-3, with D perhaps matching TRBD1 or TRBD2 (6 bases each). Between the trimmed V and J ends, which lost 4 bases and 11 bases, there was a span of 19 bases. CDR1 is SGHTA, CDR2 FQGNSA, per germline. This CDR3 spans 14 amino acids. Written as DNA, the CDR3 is TGTGCCAGCAGCTCGACCGGGACACGGGGGAAGCAGTATTTT. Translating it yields CASSSTGTRGKQYF. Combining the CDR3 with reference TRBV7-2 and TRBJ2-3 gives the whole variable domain GAGVSQSPSNKVTEKGKDVELRCDPISGHTALYWYRQSLGQGLEFLIYFQGNSAPDKSGLPSDRFSAERTGGSVSTLTIQRTQQEDSAVYLCASSSTGTRGKQYFGPGTRLTVL.

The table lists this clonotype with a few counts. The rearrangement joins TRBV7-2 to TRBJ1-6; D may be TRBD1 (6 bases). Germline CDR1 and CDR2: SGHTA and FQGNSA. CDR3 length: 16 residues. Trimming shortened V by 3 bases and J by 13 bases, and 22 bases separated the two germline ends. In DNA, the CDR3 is TGTGCCAGCAGCTTGTTCTCGTGGCAGGGGAGATTTCCCCTCCACTTT. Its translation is CASSLFSWQGRFPLHF.

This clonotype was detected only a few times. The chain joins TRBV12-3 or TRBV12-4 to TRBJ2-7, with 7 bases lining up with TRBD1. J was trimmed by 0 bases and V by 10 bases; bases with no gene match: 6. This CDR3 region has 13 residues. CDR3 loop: CATTDRVSYEQYF. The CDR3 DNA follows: TGTGCCACAACAGACAGGGTCTCCTACGAGCAGTACTTC.